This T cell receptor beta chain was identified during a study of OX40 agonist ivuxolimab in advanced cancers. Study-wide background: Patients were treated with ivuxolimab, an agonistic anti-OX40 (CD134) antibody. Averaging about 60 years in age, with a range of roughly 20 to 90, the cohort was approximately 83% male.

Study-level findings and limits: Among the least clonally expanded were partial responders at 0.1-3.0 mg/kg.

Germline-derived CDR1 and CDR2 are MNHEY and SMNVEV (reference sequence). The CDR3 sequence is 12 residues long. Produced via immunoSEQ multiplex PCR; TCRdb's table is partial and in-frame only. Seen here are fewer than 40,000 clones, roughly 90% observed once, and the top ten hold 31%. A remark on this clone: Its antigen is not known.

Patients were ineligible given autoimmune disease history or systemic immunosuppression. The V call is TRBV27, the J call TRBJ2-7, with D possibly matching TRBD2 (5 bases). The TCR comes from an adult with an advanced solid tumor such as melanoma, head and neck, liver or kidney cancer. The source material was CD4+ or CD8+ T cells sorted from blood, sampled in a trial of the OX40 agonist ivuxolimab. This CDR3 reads CSSGRVPYEQYF. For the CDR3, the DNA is TGTTCCTCTGGGCGGGTTCCGTACGAGCAGTACTTC.